This T cell receptor (beta chain) was captured in a study of T cell responses to AZD1222 COVID-19 vaccine. The CDR3 has 15 amino acids. Germline CDR1 SGHRS, CDR2 YFSETQ. Trimming cost V 4 bases and J 5 bases; bases outside gene matches: 9. Libraries were prepared by immunoSEQ multiplex PCR; TCRdb keeps only in-frame clonotypes and omits some of them. Of some 92,000 clones listed, 91% are singletons. This clone was picked up one time. Its specificity is not known. Findings and caveats of the study: Reportedly, close to half of spike-specific TCRs are directed against unmutated variant regions.

Sample: peripheral blood, taken on day 0 of MenACWY control vaccination. The receptor was derived from an adult in good health. J is TRBJ2-1 and V is TRBV5-1; TRBD1 matches 7 bases. The CDR3 DNA is TGCGCCAGCAGCGCACAGGGGTTAGCTAACAATGAGCAGTTCTTC. This encodes CASSAQGLANNEQFF.